This passage covers 30 T cell receptor beta chains from one sample sequenced in a study of blood T cell repertoires in COVID-19. Using immunoSEQ multiplex PCR, the repertoire was profiled, and TCRdb retains in-frame clones only, with some absent. The sample records around 130,000 clones, more than 75% being singletons. Sequencing was carried out using peripheral blood. All receptors come from a man in his 60s with acute or convalescent COVID-19.

V gene TRBV27 combines with J gene TRBJ2-3; D is perhaps TRBD1 (5 bases). V was shortened by 10 bases and J by 6 bases, with 14 bases between the two germline ends. In germline, CDR1 is MNHEY, CDR2 SMNVEV (reference sequence). The CDR3 covers 12 residues. CDR3 in DNA: TGTGCCACCACGGACAATTTGGATACGCAGTATTTT. Amino acid sequence: CATTDNLDTQYF.

The chain has TRBV28 and TRBJ2-3; 10 bases align to TRBD1. Unmatched junction bases numbered 6, after V lost 5 bases and J lost 4 bases. The CDR3 sequence is 15 residues long. Germline V CDR1 and CDR2: MDHEN, SYDVKM. This CDR3 is CASSTRQGAADTQYF. CDR3 in DNA: TGTGCCAGCAGTACCCGACAGGGGGCCGCAGATACGCAGTATTTT.

J is TRBJ2-7 and V is TRBV4-2; 9 bases align to TRBD1. This CDR3 contains 17 residues. V lost 0 bases to trimming and J lost 0 bases; unmatched junction nucleotides: 6. Germline V gene lookup returns CDR1 LGHNA and CDR2 YNFKEQ. The CDR3 DNA sequence: TGTGCCAGCAGCCAAGAGGTCGGGGACAGGGCCTCCTACGAGCAGTACTTC. Translated: CASSQEVGDRASYEQYF.

This chain uses TRBV9 with TRBJ2-3, with 8 bases that match TRBD2. V was clipped by 0 bases and J by 1 base; unmatched bases: 10. CDR3 length equals 18 residues. The germline CDR1 and CDR2 sequences are SGDLS and YYNGEE. The CDR3 DNA follows: TGTGCCAGCAGCGTAGTAGCGGGAATGGGCGTGCGCACAGATACGCAGTATTTT. Translation: CASSVVAGMGVRTDTQYF.

CDR3 nucleotides: TGCAGCGTTAAGTGGGGGGGTAGCACCGGGGAGCTGTTTTTT. The encoded protein is CSVKWGGSTGELFF. V is TRBV29-1 and J is TRBJ2-2, with 7 bases matching TRBD2. Germline V gene lookup returns CDR1 SQVTM and CDR2 ANQGSEA. This CDR3 is built from 14 residues. V trimming: 5 bases; J trimming: 4 bases; junction bases outside the gene matches: 7.

This rearrangement joins TRBV11-3 to TRBJ2-1; D is uncertain. CDR1 and CDR2 (germline): SGHNT, YENEEA. This CDR3 comprises 13 residues. Deletions cut 2 bases from V and 5 bases from J, with 7 bases between. CDR3 amino acids: CASSLLADNEQFF. Here the CDR3 DNA reads TGTGCCAGCAGCTTATTGGCAGACAATGAGCAGTTCTTC.

The genes are TRBV4-2 and TRBJ2-7, with 9 bases fitting TRBD1. CDR1 and CDR2 from the germline V gene are LGHNA and YNFKEQ. The V and J ends lost 0 bases and 2 bases, in that order; junction bases with no gene match: 2. The CDR3 extends over 15 amino acids. DNA of the CDR3: TGTGCCAGCAGCCAAGATGGGACAGGGACCTACGAGCAGTACTTC. It yields the protein CASSQDGTGTYEQYF.

J is TRBJ2-1 and V is TRBV6-6; D possibly corresponds to TRBD1 (5 bases). V was pared by 7 bases and J by 6 bases, with 10 bases between. This CDR3 spans 12 amino acids. The germline gives CDR1 MNHNY, CDR2 SVGAGI (reference sequence). CDR3 nucleotide sequence: TGTGCCAGCATGAGCAGGGTCAATGAGCAGTTCTTC. It specifies CASMSRVNEQFF.

This clone was observed once. J is TRBJ2-1 and V is TRBV4-3, with TRBD2 matching over 14 bases. Trimming cost V 4 bases and J 10 bases; bases outside gene matches: 12. Germline CDR1 and CDR2: LGHNA and YSLEER. CDR3 length: 17 residues. The DNA of the CDR3 is TGCGCCAGCAGCCTAGGGACTAGCGGGAGCTCCGAGGGGGAGCAGTTCTTC. Protein sequence: CASSLGTSGSSEGEQFF.

The V call is TRBV4-3, the J call TRBJ1-4, with 7 bases identical to TRBD1. The CDR3 runs 16 residues. Germline V gene lookup returns CDR1 LGHNA and CDR2 YSLEER. V dropped 0 bases and J dropped 8; count of bases not matched to a gene: 9. In DNA, the CDR3 is TGCGCCAGCAGCCAAGATCGGGGCAGGGGACAGGAAAAACTGTTTTTT. Amino acids: CASSQDRGRGQEKLFF.

In this sample, this clone turned up a few times. The chain is built from TRBV28 and TRBJ2-3, with 7 nucleotides matching TRBD2. The J segment lost 3 bases and the V segment lost 2 bases, leaving 8 bases of the junction unmatched. The CDR3 totals 16 residues. Germline V gene sequence: CDR1 MDHEN, CDR2 SYDVKM. CDR3 sequence (DNA): TGTGCCAGCAGTTTACGGGAGGTGATGGGAACAGATACGCAGTATTTT. It yields the protein CASSLREVMGTDTQYF.

This chain uses TRBV7-2 with TRBJ1-2, with D perhaps TRBD1 (5 bases). Trimming stripped 5 bases from V and 3 bases from J, with 13 bases between. The CDR3 contains 14 residues. Germline V lookup: CDR1 SGHTA, CDR2 FQGNSA. The CDR3 loop is CASSLTRDDYGYTF. CDR3 nucleotide sequence: TGTGCCAGCAGCCTAACCAGGGATGACTATGGCTACACCTTC.

The DNA for the CDR3 is TGTGCCAGTAGTACCCGGACAGAGCCGGGAGAAGCTTTCTTT. Translation gives CASSTRTEPGEAFF. This sequence joins TRBV19 and TRBJ1-1, with D possibly being TRBD1 (6 bases). Trimming removed 4 bases from V and 8 bases from J, with 17 bases in between. The CDR3 is made up of 14 amino acids. Germline V gene sequence: CDR1 LNHDA, CDR2 SQIVND (reference sequence).

The rearrangement uses TRBV29-1 and TRBJ2-1; the D gene is possibly TRBD1 (5 bases). V lost 8 bases to trimming and J lost 2 bases, with 16 bases between them. This CDR3 spans 14 amino acids. Germline CDR1 and CDR2: SQVTM and ANQGSEA. The CDR3 loop reads CSFSGFGTYNEQFF. In DNA form, the CDR3 reads TGCAGCTTTTCAGGGTTTGGGACCTACAATGAGCAGTTCTTC.

The J gene is TRBJ1-2, the V gene TRBV10-2; D call uncertain. Trimming removed 6 bases from V and 8 bases from J, with 16 bases in between. The length of the CDR3 is 13 residues. CDR1 is WSHSY and CDR2 is SAAADI in the germline V gene. CDR3 sequence: CASRGQAVGGYTF. DNA of the CDR3: TGCGCCAGCAGGGGCCAAGCGGTGGGGGGCTACACCTTC.

This rearrangement joins TRBV5-1 to TRBJ2-3, with D possibly being TRBD1 (5 bases). The CDR3 runs 15 residues. The germline V and J ends were trimmed by 0 bases and 4 bases, with 12 bases remaining between them. The germline V gene encodes CDR1 SGHRS and CDR2 YFSETQ. The CDR3 sequence is CASSLGQGPPDTQYF. Here the CDR3 DNA reads TGCGCCAGCAGCTTGGGGCAGGGCCCCCCAGATACGCAGTATTTT.

The rearrangement joins TRBV11-2 to TRBJ2-7, with 7 nucleotides matching TRBD1. The junction had 7 bases not matched to a gene; V was cut back by 2 bases and J by 3 bases. CDR1 is SGHAT, CDR2 FQNNGV, per germline. The CDR3 runs to 15 residues. Here the CDR3 reads CASSLSGDSYYEQYF. In nucleotides, the CDR3 is TGTGCCAGCAGCTTATCTGGGGACAGTTACTACGAGCAGTACTTC.

CDR3 nucleotides: TGCGCCAGCAGCCCTAGCGGGAGGGGACACGCGAACACCGGGGAGCTGTTTTTT. Its protein product is CASSPSGRGHANTGELFF. The chain joins TRBV5-1 to TRBJ2-2, with TRBD2 matching 12 bases. From germline, CDR1 is SGHRS and CDR2 YFSETQ. The CDR3 has 18 amino acids. With 4 bases clipped from V and 0 bases from J, the junction kept 7 bases outside the gene matches.

CDR3 sequence: CSVGGTGGGYTF. DNA of the CDR3: TGCAGCGTTGGTGGGACAGGGGGCGGCTACACCTTC. The chain is built from TRBV29-1 and TRBJ1-2, with 12 nucleotides matching TRBD1. J gave up 8 bases and V 4 bases, and 2 bases lay outside the gene matches. This CDR3 has 12 residues. CDR1 is SQVTM and CDR2 is ANQGSEA in the germline V gene.

Worth noting for this clone: The junction shows a germline mismatch at one end, possibly a read error. The J gene is TRBJ2-7, the V gene TRBV20-1; D may be TRBD2 (6 bases). Germline values: CDR1 DFQATT, CDR2 SNEGSKA (reference sequence). This CDR3 is built from 11 residues. The CDR3 DNA is TGCAGTGCCTCCCCCCTTGGGGAGGAAGTATTC. Protein sequence: CSASPLGEEVF.

The CDR3 is CASSPLAGGPPYSYEQYF. CDR3 nucleotides: TGTGCCAGCAGCCCTCTGGCGGGCGGGCCTCCTTATTCCTACGAGCAGTACTTC. The V and J genes are TRBV14 and TRBJ2-7; D possibly corresponds to TRBD2 (5 bases). Trimming stripped 4 bases from V and 1 base from J, with 23 bases between. Germline V gives CDR1 SGHDN, CDR2 FVKESK. This CDR3 spans 18 amino acids.

This clone was seen only once. V gene TRBV27 combines with J gene TRBJ2-7, with 8 bases matching TRBD1. Per germline, CDR1 MNHEY and CDR2 SMNVEV (reference sequence). The CDR3 length is 13 residues. V lost 6 bases, J lost 2 bases, and 3 bases stayed unmatched. The CDR3 is CASSSGGPYEQYF. CDR3 DNA: TGTGCCAGCAGCTCAGGGGGCCCCTACGAGCAGTACTTC.

The chain is built from TRBV19 and TRBJ2-4; TRBD2 matches 9 bases. V was clipped by 4 bases and J by 3 bases; unmatched bases: 7. Looked up from germline, CDR1 is LNHDA and CDR2 is SQIVND (reference sequence). The length of the CDR3 is 16 residues. The DNA of the CDR3 is TGTGCCAGTAGTACTTTAGCGGGAGAGCGCAAAAACATTCAGTACTTC. It specifies CASSTLAGERKNIQYF.

The chain couples TRBV2 to TRBJ2-4; D gene unclear. Per germline, CDR1 SNHLY and CDR2 FYNNEI. The CDR3 is 12 residues long. V was shortened by 8 bases and J by 2 bases, with 7 bases between the two germline ends. CDR3 residues: CASVTPKNIQYF. Here the CDR3 DNA reads TGTGCCAGCGTAACTCCCAAAAACATTCAGTACTTC. Full variable domain (missing parts from reference TRBV2 and TRBJ2-4): EPEVTQTPSHQVTQMGQEVILRCVPISNHLYFYWYRQILGQKVEFLVSFYNNEISEKSEIFDDQFSVERPDGSNFTLKIRSTKLEDSAMYFCASVTPKNIQYFGAGTRLSVL.

The chain links TRBV18 to TRBJ2-5; TRBD1 aligns across 8 bases. The CDR3 runs 14 residues. J lost 3 bases, V lost 4 bases, and 4 bases had no gene match. In germline, CDR1 is KGHSH, CDR2 LQKENI. The CDR3 sequence: CASSLGTGEETQYF. The CDR3 bases are TGTGCCAGCTCACTCGGGACAGGAGAAGAGACCCAGTACTTC.

The CDR3 bases are TGTGCCAGTAGTATGTCAGGGGAGAGGCAGGAGCAGTACTTC. Encoded protein: CASSMSGERQEQYF. This sequence joins TRBV19 and TRBJ2-7, with D possibly TRBD1 on 6 matching bases. This CDR3 is 14 amino acids long. CDR1 and CDR2 (germline): LNHDA, SQIVND (reference sequence). V lost 3 bases, J lost 7 bases, and 16 bases lay in between. Complete variable domain (other parts from reference TRBV19 and TRBJ2-7): DGGITQSPKYLFRKEGQNVTLSCEQNLNHDAMYWYRQDPGQGLRLIYYSQIVNDFQKGDIAEGYSVSREKKESFPLTVTSAQKNPTAFYLCASSMSGERQEQYFGPGTRLTVT.

This clone was found a few times. The V gene is TRBV27, the J gene TRBJ2-3; weak D call: TRBD2 (5 bases). The V end lost 5 bases, the J end lost 5 bases, and 14 bases lay between the germline ends. Per germline, CDR1 MNHEY and CDR2 SMNVEV (reference sequence). The CDR3 runs 14 residues. The CDR3 bases are TGTGCCAGCAGTCCCAGCCTAGCCGGAGATACGCAGTATTTT. This sequence encodes CASSPSLAGDTQYF.

V usage is TRBV19 and J usage is TRBJ2-1, with 9 bases identical to TRBD2. Losses at the gene ends were 11 bases for V and 5 bases for J; bases not matched to a gene: 10. Germline CDR1 is LNHDA and CDR2 is SQIVND (reference sequence). This CDR3 is built from 14 residues. The CDR3 reads CAVRASGTNNEQFF. Here the CDR3 DNA reads TGTGCCGTAAGGGCTAGCGGGACCAACAATGAGCAGTTCTTC.

This rearrangement joins TRBV27 to TRBJ1-6, with 7 positions matching TRBD1. This CDR3 is built from 16 residues. The ends lost 5 bases at V and 0 bases at J; junction bases unmatched: 4. The germline gives CDR1 MNHEY, CDR2 SMNVEV (reference sequence). CDR3 coding DNA: TGTGCCAGCAGTCCTCGACAGGGCTCCTATAATTCACCCCTCCACTTT. This translates into CASSPRQGSYNSPLHF.

The chain recombines TRBV24-1 with TRBJ2-3, with 11 bases aligning to TRBD2. The J segment lost 2 bases and the V segment lost 4 bases, leaving 13 bases of the junction unmatched. Germline assignment: CDR1 KGHDR and CDR2 SFDVKD. The CDR3 is 19 residues long. CDR3: CATSDPTSGIRYLTDTQYF. CDR3 DNA sequence: TGTGCCACCAGTGACCCGACTAGCGGGATACGATATCTCACAGATACGCAGTATTTT.